The T cell receptor beta chain described here comes from a study of blood T cell repertoires in COVID-19. Sequencing used immunoSEQ multiplex PCR; TCRdb keeps in-frame clones, though not all of them. The table has tens of thousands of clones, 80% to 90% seen once. Trimming took 7 bases from V and 6 from J; bases not matched to a gene: 7. The CDR3 runs to 13 residues. The sequence was collected from a man older than 75 with acute or convalescent COVID-19. Sequencing used peripheral blood. This chain joins TRBV12-3 or TRBV12-4 and TRBJ1-1; 8 nucleotides match TRBD1. The CDR3 DNA is TGTGCCAGCACGCTTGGGACAGGCTCTGAAGCTTTCTTT. Its protein product is CASTLGTGSEAFF.